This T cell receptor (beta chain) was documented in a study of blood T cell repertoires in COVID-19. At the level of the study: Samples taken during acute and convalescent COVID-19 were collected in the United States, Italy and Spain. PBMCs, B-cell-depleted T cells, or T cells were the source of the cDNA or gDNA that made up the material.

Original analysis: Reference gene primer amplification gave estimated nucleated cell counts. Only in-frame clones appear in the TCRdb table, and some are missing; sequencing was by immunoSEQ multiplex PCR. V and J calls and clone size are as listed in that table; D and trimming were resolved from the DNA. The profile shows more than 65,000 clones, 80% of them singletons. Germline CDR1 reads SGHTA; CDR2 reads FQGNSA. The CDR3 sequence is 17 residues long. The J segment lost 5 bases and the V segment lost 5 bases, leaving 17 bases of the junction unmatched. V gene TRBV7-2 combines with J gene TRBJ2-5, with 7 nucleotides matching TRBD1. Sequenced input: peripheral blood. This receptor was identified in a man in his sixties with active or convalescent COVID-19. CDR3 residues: CASSGSTGALNGETQYF. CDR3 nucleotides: TGTGCCAGCAGCGGATCAACAGGGGCACTTAACGGGGAGACCCAGTACTTC.